These T cell receptor beta chains were read from a single sample in a study of T cell responses to AZD1222 COVID-19 vaccine. Using immunoSEQ multiplex PCR, the repertoire was profiled, and TCRdb retains in-frame clones only, with some absent. This table holds about 180,000 clones, roughly 88% found once. This specimen consisted of peripheral blood, obtained on day 0 of AZD1222 vaccination. These receptors were collected from an adult in good health. Each CDR3 is given with its conserved first and last residue. Fields, in order: J gene, V gene, clone size, D gene, CDR3 protein, CDR3 DNA. The D gene is left open where the match is weak. Part of the rows lack a size; the others show once, few, many or a class for expanded clones.

TRBJ2-3	TRBV7-7	.	.	CASSLVRWGTQYF	TGTGCCAGCAGCTTAGTTAGATGGGGTACGCAGTATTTT
TRBJ2-7	TRBV9	.	TRBD2	CASSVSPHASGDHEQYF	TGTGCCAGCAGCGTATCACCCCATGCTAGCGGGGACCACGAGCAGTACTTC
TRBJ1-1	TRBV29-1	.	.	CSVEGLYGAEAFF	TGCAGCGTAGAGGGCCTTTATGGCGCTGAAGCTTTCTTT
TRBJ2-3	TRBV19	.	.	CASSIGQSTDTQYF	TGTGCCAGTAGTATAGGACAAAGCACAGATACGCAGTATTTT
TRBJ2-2	TRBV6-5	.	TRBD1	CASSYRGSTGELFF	TGTGCCAGCAGCTACAGGGGGAGCACCGGGGAGCTGTTTTTT
TRBJ1-3	TRBV28	.	.	CASSLWGGGTGNTIYF	TGTGCCAGCAGTTTATGGGGTGGGGGGACCGGAAACACCATATATTTT
TRBJ1-1	TRBV3-1/TRBV3-2	.	.	CASSLQGVNTEAFF	TGTGCCAGCAGCCTCCAGGGAGTGAACACTGAAGCTTTCTTT
TRBJ2-7	TRBV4-1	.	.	CASSQEISREQYF	TGCGCCAGCAGCCAAGAGATCAGCCGGGAGCAGTACTTC
TRBJ1-2	TRBV19	.	TRBD1	CASTDRDEGYTF	TGTGCCAGTACGGACAGGGACGAGGGCTACACCTTC
TRBJ1-3	TRBV10-3	.	.	CAIRLGDSGNTIYF	TGTGCCATCAGATTGGGAGACTCTGGAAACACCATATATTTT
TRBJ1-2	TRBV19	.	.	CASSPDLANYGYTF	TGTGCCAGTAGTCCGGACCTAGCTAACTATGGCTACACCTTC
TRBJ2-1	TRBV24-1	.	TRBD2	CATSDPTSGGADGNEQFF	TGTGCCACCAGTGATCCGACTAGCGGGGGGGCCGACGGCAATGAGCAGTTCTTC
TRBJ2-4	TRBV29-1	.	.	CSVEAGEAKNIQYF	TGCAGCGTTGAAGCGGGGGAGGCCAAAAACATTCAGTACTTC
TRBJ1-5	TRBV10-3	.	.	CAISEDWGQPQHF	TGTGCCATCAGTGAGGACTGGGGTCAGCCCCAGCATTTT
TRBJ1-1	TRBV18	.	.	CASSPITDGAFF	TGTGCCAGCTCACCCATCACAGATGGGGCTTTCTTT
TRBJ1-2	TRBV5-1	.	TRBD1	CASSLEQGFYGYTF	TGCGCCAGCAGCTTGGAACAGGGGTTCTATGGCTACACCTTC
TRBJ2-1	TRBV27	.	TRBD2	CASSLSASGGAEQFF	TGTGCCAGCAGTTTATCGGCTAGCGGGGGGGCTGAGCAGTTCTTC
TRBJ1-2	TRBV5-1	.	.	CASSLAVGPDYGYTF	TGCGCCAGCAGCTTGGCCGTGGGACCCGACTATGGCTACACCTTC
TRBJ2-2	TRBV6-2/TRBV6-3	once	TRBD1	CASSSTGGGTGELFF	TGTGCCAGCAGTTCAACAGGGGGCGGAACCGGGGAGCTGTTTTTT
TRBJ1-2	TRBV6-5	.	.	CASYGGNYGYTF	TGTGCCAGCTACGGGGGGAACTATGGCTACACCTTC
TRBJ2-5	TRBV18	.	TRBD2	CASSPLSGRETQYF	TGTGCCAGCTCACCCCTGAGCGGGAGGGAGACCCAGTACTTC
TRBJ2-3	TRBV7-9	few	TRBD2	CASSLAFGGARTQYF	TGTGCCAGCAGCTTAGCGTTCGGGGGGGCGCGTACGCAGTATTTT
TRBJ2-7	TRBV5-1	once	TRBD2	CASSLTGGGAWYEQYF	TGCGCCAGCAGCTTGACCGGCGGGGGGGCATGGTACGAGCAGTACTTC
TRBJ1-1	TRBV19	.	.	CASQRIGAVRQGTEAFF	TGTGCCAGTCAGAGAATTGGGGCGGTGCGCCAGGGCACTGAAGCTTTCTTT
TRBJ1-6	TRBV27	.	.	CASSFGGGAGISPLHF	TGTGCCAGCAGTTTTGGGGGCGGGGCAGGGATATCACCCCTCCACTTT
TRBJ1-5	TRBV6-2/TRBV6-3	.	.	CASSAGWGQPQHF	TGTGCCAGCAGTGCAGGTTGGGGGCAGCCCCAGCATTTT
TRBJ1-1	TRBV18	.	.	CASSPRNEVNTEAFF	TGTGCCAGCTCACCACGGAACGAGGTTAACACTGAAGCTTTCTTT
TRBJ2-7	TRBV10-1	.	TRBD1	CASSGQGATYEQYF	TGCGCCAGCAGCGGACAGGGGGCCACTTACGAGCAGTACTTC
TRBJ1-1	TRBV11-2	.	.	CASSLLLALNTEAFF	TGTGCCAGCAGCTTACTGCTAGCTCTGAACACTGAAGCTTTCTTT
TRBJ1-1	TRBV4-3	once	.	CASSQDVGRGREAFF	TGCGCCAGCAGCCAAGATGTGGGCAGGGGACGTGAAGCTTTCTTT
TRBJ2-1	TRBV7-3	.	TRBD2	CASSGGRGDLDEQFF	TGTGCCAGCTCCGGCGGGAGGGGGGATTTAGATGAGCAGTTCTTC
TRBJ2-2	TRBV1	.	.	CTSSQGSGDHTGELFF	TGCACCAGCAGCCAAGGTAGCGGGGACCACACCGGGGAGCTGTTTTTT
TRBJ1-3	TRBV4-1	.	.	CASSQDGWGRDTIYF	TGCGCCAGCAGCCAAGATGGGTGGGGGCGGGACACCATATATTTT
TRBJ2-3	TRBV7-3	.	TRBD1	CASSQTGASTDTQYF	TGTGCCAGCAGCCAAACAGGGGCAAGCACAGATACGCAGTATTTT
TRBJ1-2	TRBV4-3	.	.	CASSHQNLNYGYTF	TGCGCCAGCAGCCACCAGAACCTTAACTATGGCTACACCTTC
TRBJ1-1	TRBV5-1	.	.	CASSLYGMNTEAFF	TGCGCCAGCAGCTTATACGGAATGAACACTGAAGCTTTCTTT
TRBJ2-1	TRBV19	.	TRBD2	CASSITLAGVNEQFF	TGTGCCAGTAGTATTACACTAGCGGGGGTGAATGAGCAGTTCTTC
TRBJ2-7	TRBV19	few	.	CASSTGFTYEQYF	TGTGCCAGTAGTACAGGGTTCACCTACGAGCAGTACTTC
TRBJ2-1	TRBV7-3	.	.	CASSLTQGRHEQFF	TGTGCCAGCAGCTTAACCCAGGGGCGGCATGAGCAGTTCTTC
TRBJ1-2	TRBV4-3	.	TRBD1	CASSQERTGLNYGYTF	TGCGCCAGCAGCCAAGAAAGGACAGGGCTTAACTATGGCTACACCTTC
TRBJ1-6	TRBV5-4	.	.	CASSRDGLNSPLHF	TGTGCCAGCAGTAGGGACGGGCTGAATTCACCCCTCCACTTT
TRBJ1-2	TRBV11-1	.	.	CASSLEGLRGYTF	TGTGCCAGCAGCTTAGAGGGGCTACGTGGCTACACCTTC
TRBJ2-3	TRBV7-9	.	TRBD1	CASSLDGQGTDTQYF	TGTGCCAGCAGCTTAGACGGACAGGGAACAGATACGCAGTATTTT
TRBJ2-5	TRBV18	.	.	CASSQIGKLQETQYF	TGTGCCAGCTCCCAGATAGGGAAACTTCAAGAGACCCAGTACTTC
TRBJ2-6	TRBV5-4	.	.	CASSVRGSGANVLTF	TGTGCCAGCAGCGTTAGGGGCTCTGGGGCCAACGTCCTGACTTTC
TRBJ2-7	TRBV7-3	.	TRBD1	CASSLTRDSYEQYF	TGTGCCAGCAGCTTAACTCGGGACAGCTACGAGCAGTACTTC